The following is a T cell receptor beta chain sequence with its context. As handled by the study authors: How many nucleated cells were present was estimated from reference gene primer amplification. Repertoires were generated with immunoSEQ multiplex PCR, while TCRdb's copy carries only in-frame clones and drops some. V, J and clone size reflect that table, while D and trimming were determined from the DNA. The sample carries 250,000 to 350,000 clones, around 87% recorded once. This entry is derived from a study of blood T cell repertoires in COVID-19. Study-level background: Samples taken during acute and convalescent COVID-19 were collected in the United States, Italy and Spain. Nucleic acid was either cDNA or gDNA, and it came from T cells, B-cell-depleted T cells, or PBMCs.

CDR3 length equals 14 residues. Trimming stripped 1 base from V and 1 base from J, with 7 bases between. CDR1 is LGHDT and CDR2 is YNNKEL in the germline V gene (reference sequence). The sequence was obtained from a woman in her forties or fifties who had recovered from COVID-19. Specimen: peripheral blood. This chain uses TRBV3-1 (or the pseudogene TRBV3-2) with TRBJ1-1, with D uncertain. The DNA for the CDR3 is TGTGCCAGCAGCCAAGGTGCAGGGAACACTGAAGCTTTCTTT. Translation gives CASSQGAGNTEAFF.